Described below is a single T cell receptor beta chain sequence and its context. This CDR3 is 13 amino acids long. The V and J ends lost 4 bases and 4 bases, in that order; junction bases with no gene match: 5. Germline lookup yields CDR1 SGHRS and CDR2 YFSETQ. Both 60 Vbeta primers and 13 Jbeta primers went into the PCR. Here immunoSEQ multiplex PCR was the method, and the copy in TCRdb shows in-frame clones only, minus some. In the table there are 100,000 to 150,000 clones, about 8% of which are singletons. The record originates from a study of cytomegalovirus exposure and HLA in healthy donors. The chain uses TRBV5-1 and TRBJ2-7; TRBD1 agrees at 7 bases. This TCR was sampled from a woman in her thirties or forties in good health and CMV-seropositive. Sequencing was done on a sample of PBMCs. The CDR3 DNA is TGCGCCAGCAGCGTGGACAGGTGGTACGAGCAGTACTTC. It encodes CASSVDRWYEQYF.